This TCR beta chain was sequenced for a study of T cell changes during pregnancy in multiple sclerosis. V was cut by 3 bases and J by 0 bases, with 9 bases left in between. In germline, CDR1 is ENHRY, CDR2 SYGVKD. This CDR3 has 15 residues. Method: immunoSEQ multiplex PCR; TCRdb's copy keeps in-frame clones and lacks some. The sample has about 27,000 clones; about 90% are singletons. This TCR was sampled from a female donor with multiple sclerosis, enrolled in a pregnancy study. This sequence joins TRBV10-3 and TRBJ2-1, with D perhaps TRBD2 (5 bases). The material sequenced was CD8+ T cells from peripheral blood mononuclear cells, taken in the second trimester of pregnancy. The CDR3: CAISDGKNSYNEQFF. CDR3 nucleotide sequence: TGTGCCATCAGTGACGGGAAAAACTCCTACAATGAGCAGTTCTTC.